The rows below give T cell receptor beta chains drawn from one sample of a study of OX40 agonist ivuxolimab in advanced cancers. Using immunoSEQ multiplex PCR, the repertoire was profiled, and TCRdb retains in-frame clones only, with some absent. Of about 50,000 clones in the sample, approximately 89% were seen once. The source was CD4+ or CD8+ T cells sorted from blood, collected in a trial of the OX40 agonist ivuxolimab. Source of these receptors: an adult with an advanced solid tumor such as melanoma, head and neck, liver or kidney cancer. Both conserved end residues are part of each CDR3. The D gene is left open where the match is weak. Expanded clones get a size class; other rows say once, few or many, or leave the size out.

>TRBJ2-3|NA|TRBV18|NA
CASSPAGGYNLNTDTQYF
TGTGCCAGCTCACCCGCCGGTGGCTACAACCTTAACACAGATACGCAGTATTTT
>TRBJ2-7|NA|TRBV5-1|TRBD1
CASSWGTGSYEQYF
TGCGCCAGCAGCTGGGGGACAGGCTCCTACGAGCAGTACTTC
>TRBJ2-1|NA|TRBV7-3|TRBD1
CASSSGTGSNEQFF
TGTGCCAGCAGCTCCGGGACAGGGTCCAATGAGCAGTTCTTC
>TRBJ2-2|NA|TRBV28|TRBD1
CASRSGTGDTGELFF
TGTGCCAGCAGGTCCGGGACAGGGGACACCGGGGAGCTGTTTTTT
>TRBJ2-1|NA|TRBV27|NA
CASRQGLSGIDEQFF
TGTGCCAGCAGGCAGGGGCTCTCGGGTATCGATGAGCAGTTCTTC
>TRBJ2-1|NA|TRBV5-1|TRBD1
CASSERQGSNEQFF
TGCGCCAGCAGCGAACGACAGGGAAGCAATGAGCAGTTCTTC
>TRBJ2-1|NA|TRBV29-1|NA
CSVEPAGGVQFF
TGCAGCGTTGAACCCGCCGGCGGTGTGCAGTTCTTC
>TRBJ1-4|NA|TRBV6-1|TRBD1
CASSDRQTGINEKLFF
TGTGCCAGCAGTGACCGACAGACAGGGATTAATGAAAAACTGTTTTTT
>TRBJ1-2|few|TRBV6-6|NA
CASTNEGGYTF
TGTGCCAGCACCAACGAGGGGGGCTACACCTTC
>TRBJ1-1|once|TRBV7-6|NA
CASSPVTGNTEAFF
TGTGCCAGCAGCCCGGTAACAGGGAACACTGAAGCTTTCTTT
>TRBJ2-7|NA|TRBV28|NA
CASSFAGGKTYEQYF
TGTGCCAGCAGTTTTGCCGGCGGGAAGACCTACGAGCAGTACTTC
>TRBJ1-5|NA|TRBV6-5|TRBD1
CASRPGGHQPQHF
TGTGCCAGCAGGCCAGGGGGGCATCAGCCCCAGCATTTT
>TRBJ1-1|NA|TRBV19|NA
CASSIAVNTEAFF
TGTGCCAGTAGTATTGCGGTAAACACTGAAGCTTTCTTT
>TRBJ2-1|NA|TRBV11-2|NA
CASSLAASSYNEQFF
TGTGCCAGCAGCTTAGCAGCGAGCTCCTACAATGAGCAGTTCTTC
>TRBJ1-1|NA|TRBV4-1|NA
CASSQDREAFF
TGCGCCAGCAGCCAAGACAGAGAAGCTTTCTTT
>TRBJ1-2|NA|TRBV28|NA
CASSLWYLGGDGGYTF
TGTGCCAGCAGTTTATGGTATTTGGGGGGCGACGGTGGCTACACCTTC
>TRBJ2-1|NA|TRBV29-1|TRBD1
CSVDGDRVNEQFF
TGCAGCGTTGACGGGGACAGGGTCAATGAGCAGTTCTTC